This is a list of T cell receptor beta chains from one sample in a study of shared clonotypes between healthy human individuals. TCRdb's table, derived via immunoSEQ multiplex PCR, lists solely in-frame clones and lacks some. Seen here are some 2,000,000 clones, 85% to 95% observed once, and the top ten hold under 0.15%. Sequencing input: naive CD4+ T cells sorted from blood. The receptor source for this set is a man aged 18 to 30 in good health. Each CDR3 is given with its conserved first and last residue. The D gene is left open where the match is weak. Size is omitted from some rows. Given values are once, few, many or a class for expanded clones.

D: TRBD2; V: TRBV9; size: .; J: TRBJ2-5; length: 15; DNA: TGTGCCAGCAGCGCGGGACTAGCCACGAGAGAGACCCAGTACTTC; CDR3: CASSAGLATRETQYF
D: .; V: TRBV15; size: .; J: TRBJ2-1; length: 14; DNA: TGTGCCACCAGCAGAGTTAGGCTGGACAATGAGCAGTTCTTC; CDR3: CATSRVRLDNEQFF
D: .; V: TRBV5-4; size: .; J: TRBJ1-1; length: 14; DNA: TGTGCCAGCAGCTTGGGGGGACCTCAACCCGAAGCTTTCTTT; CDR3: CASSLGGPQPEAFF
D: TRBD1; V: TRBV7-2; size: .; J: TRBJ2-7; length: 16; DNA: TGTGCCAGCAGCTTAGGTGGCAAGACAGGGGTAACCGAGCAGTACTTC; CDR3: CASSLGGKTGVTEQYF
D: .; V: TRBV7-9; size: .; J: TRBJ1-6; length: 14; DNA: TGTGCCAGCAGCGCGCCATACTCAAGTTCACCCCTCCACTTT; CDR3: CASSAPYSSSPLHF
D: .; V: TRBV19; size: .; J: TRBJ1-4; length: 14; DNA: TGTGCCAGTAGTCCCCGGGAGTTGAATGAAAAACTGTTTTTT; CDR3: CASSPRELNEKLFF
D: .; V: TRBV11-2; size: .; J: TRBJ2-5; length: 13; DNA: TGTGCCAGCAGCTTAGGGTTCCAGGAGACCCAGTACTTC; CDR3: CASSLGFQETQYF
D: .; V: TRBV18; size: once; J: TRBJ2-5; length: 14; DNA: TGTGCCAGCTCACCAGGGACTCCTCGGGAGACCCAGTACTTC; CDR3: CASSPGTPRETQYF
D: .; V: TRBV5-1; size: .; J: TRBJ2-5; length: 13; DNA: TGCGCCAGCAGCTCCAGGGGTCAAGAGACCCAGTACTTC; CDR3: CASSSRGQETQYF
D: TRBD2; V: TRBV7-9; size: .; J: TRBJ2-5; length: 18; DNA: TGTGCCAGCAGCCGCTTTAATCCTAGCGGGAGGTGGAAAGAGACCCAGTACTTC; CDR3: CASSRFNPSGRWKETQYF
D: .; V: TRBV6-5; size: .; J: TRBJ1-1; length: 12; DNA: TGTGCCAGCAACTTCAGGGGATCTGAAGCTTTCTTT; CDR3: CASNFRGSEAFF
D: .; V: TRBV5-6; size: .; J: TRBJ2-5; length: 14; DNA: TGTGCCAGCAGCTTGTCTAGGAGCTCGGAGACCCAGTACTTC; CDR3: CASSLSRSSETQYF
D: TRBD1; V: TRBV29-1; size: .; J: TRBJ2-5; length: 13; DNA: TGCAGCGTCCTCAGGGGGCGGGGAGAGACCCAGTACTTC; CDR3: CSVLRGRGETQYF
D: .; V: TRBV29-1; size: .; J: TRBJ1-2; length: 12; DNA: TGCAGCGTTGAGGACCCTAACTATGGCTACACCTTC; CDR3: CSVEDPNYGYTF
D: .; V: TRBV2; size: .; J: TRBJ2-2; length: 14; DNA: TGTGCCAGCCTCGGGACATCGAACACCGGGGAGCTGTTTTTT; CDR3: CASLGTSNTGELFF
D: .; V: TRBV5-1; size: .; J: TRBJ1-4; length: 14; DNA: TGCGCCAGCAGTATGCTGGGGTTTGGCGAAAAACTGTTTTTT; CDR3: CASSMLGFGEKLFF
D: TRBD1; V: TRBV23-1; size: .; J: TRBJ2-7; length: 12; DNA: TGCGCCAAAGACAGGGGGCATTACGAGCAGTACTTC; CDR3: CAKDRGHYEQYF
D: .; V: TRBV9; size: .; J: TRBJ1-1; length: 14; DNA: TGTGCCAGCAGCGTAGGGACAGTGAACACTGAAGCTTTCTTT; CDR3: CASSVGTVNTEAFF
D: .; V: TRBV14; size: .; J: TRBJ1-4; length: 12; DNA: TGTGCCAGCAGCTCTCGAGGCGAAAAACTGTTTTTT; CDR3: CASSSRGEKLFF
D: .; V: TRBV6-5; size: once; J: TRBJ2-5; length: 14; DNA: TGTGCCAGCAGTTACGGGGGGGGGCCAGAGACCCAGTACTTC; CDR3: CASSYGGGPETQYF
D: .; V: TRBV11-2; size: .; J: TRBJ1-6; length: 14; DNA: TGTGCCAGCAGCTTAGAGTTCAGAAATTCACCCCTCCACTTT; CDR3: CASSLEFRNSPLHF
D: .; V: TRBV5-1; size: once; J: TRBJ2-7; length: 14; DNA: TGCGCCAGCAGCTTGGAGAAACAGGGAGACGAGCAGTACTTC; CDR3: CASSLEKQGDEQYF
D: TRBD1; V: TRBV7-8; size: .; J: TRBJ2-5; length: 14; DNA: TGTGCCAGCAGCGCCAATACAGGGGGAGAGACCCAGTACTTC; CDR3: CASSANTGGETQYF
D: TRBD1; V: TRBV18; size: .; J: TRBJ2-7; length: 17; DNA: TGTGCCAGCTCACCATCCAGGGGTGGGACAGGCTCCTACGAGCAGTACTTC; CDR3: CASSPSRGGTGSYEQYF
D: .; V: TRBV14; size: .; J: TRBJ1-3; length: 15; DNA: TGTGCCAGCAGCCAGATGGGGAAGTCTGGAAACACCATATATTTT; CDR3: CASSQMGKSGNTIYF
D: .; V: TRBV18; size: .; J: TRBJ2-2; length: 15; DNA: TGTGCCAGCTCACCTGGCCTCCAGTGGACCGGGGAGCTGTTTTTT; CDR3: CASSPGLQWTGELFF
D: .; V: TRBV2; size: .; J: TRBJ1-6; length: 14; DNA: TGTGCCAGCAGAGAAGGACCGCTCAATTCACCCCTCCACTTT; CDR3: CASREGPLNSPLHF
D: TRBD1; V: TRBV5-5; size: .; J: TRBJ2-7; length: 14; DNA: TGTGCCAGCAGCATTGGACAGGGACCTTACGAGCAGTACTTC; CDR3: CASSIGQGPYEQYF
D: .; V: TRBV4-3; size: .; J: TRBJ2-1; length: 14; DNA: TGCGCCAGCAGCCAAGATTTGGGTGGCAATGAGCAGTTCTTC; CDR3: CASSQDLGGNEQFF
D: TRBD2; V: TRBV6-5; size: .; J: TRBJ2-7; length: 14; DNA: TGTGCCAGCAGCGCCTTAGCGGGGGCCTACGAGCAGTACTTC; CDR3: CASSALAGAYEQYF
D: .; V: TRBV6-5; size: .; J: TRBJ1-2; length: 14; DNA: TGTGCCAGCAGTTACAGGGGGGTCAGCGATGGCTACACCTTC; CDR3: CASSYRGVSDGYTF
D: .; V: TRBV9; size: .; J: TRBJ2-3; length: 14; DNA: TGTGCCAGCAGCGCCTCAAATCCGGCGGATACGCAGTATTTT; CDR3: CASSASNPADTQYF
D: .; V: TRBV11-1; size: .; J: TRBJ1-1; length: 14; DNA: TGTGCCAGCAGCTTTAACTATTTGAACACTGAAGCTTTCTTT; CDR3: CASSFNYLNTEAFF
D: TRBD1; V: TRBV19; size: .; J: TRBJ2-7; length: 15; DNA: TGTGCCAGTAGTATCTCCGGGACAGGTACCTACGAGCAGTACTTC; CDR3: CASSISGTGTYEQYF
D: .; V: TRBV28; size: .; J: TRBJ2-2; length: 12; DNA: TGTGCCAGCAGTTCCGGGGGCGGGGAGCTGTTTTTT; CDR3: CASSSGGGELFF
D: .; V: TRBV10-3; size: .; J: TRBJ1-5; length: 15; DNA: TGTGCCATCAGTGAGAATGCCCTTAGCAATCAGCCCCAGCATTTT; CDR3: CAISENALSNQPQHF
D: TRBD1; V: TRBV6-1; size: .; J: TRBJ2-7; length: 15; DNA: TGTGCCAGCAGTGAGAATAGGGCAGGGGGCTACGAGCAGTACTTC; CDR3: CASSENRAGGYEQYF
D: .; V: TRBV5-1; size: .; J: TRBJ2-2; length: 15; DNA: TGCGCCAGCGCCCAAAGGGACGGCGGAACCGGGGAGCTGTTTTTT; CDR3: CASAQRDGGTGELFF
D: TRBD2; V: TRBV18; size: .; J: TRBJ2-7; length: 15; DNA: TGTGCCAGCTCACCAAATCTAGCGGTGGTAGGGGAGCAGTACTTC; CDR3: CASSPNLAVVGEQYF
D: TRBD2; V: TRBV5-1; size: .; J: TRBJ2-1; length: 16; DNA: TGCGCCAGCAGCTTGGAGTCCAGCGGGAGGATCCGAGAGCAGTTCTTC; CDR3: CASSLESSGRIREQFF
D: .; V: TRBV14; size: .; J: TRBJ2-5; length: 14; DNA: TGTGCCAGCAGCCACACCGGGACTCCCACGACCCAGTACTTC; CDR3: CASSHTGTPTTQYF
D: TRBD2; V: TRBV5-1; size: .; J: TRBJ2-1; length: 15; DNA: TGCGCCAGCAGCACGAGCGGGGGCCAATACAATGAGCAGTTCTTC; CDR3: CASSTSGGQYNEQFF
D: TRBD2; V: TRBV11-1; size: .; J: TRBJ2-1; length: 15; DNA: TGTGCCAGCAGCCCCGGGACTAGCGGTCCCAATGAGCAGTTCTTC; CDR3: CASSPGTSGPNEQFF
D: .; V: TRBV28; size: .; J: TRBJ1-4; length: 14; DNA: TGTGCCAGCAGTTTAGAAGGAGCAAATGAAAAACTGTTTTTT; CDR3: CASSLEGANEKLFF
D: .; V: TRBV5-1; size: .; J: TRBJ2-5; length: 14; DNA: TGCGCCAGCAGTTCGGCCGCGGCGGGGGAGACCCAGTACTTC; CDR3: CASSSAAAGETQYF
D: .; V: TRBV10-3; size: .; J: TRBJ2-6; length: 15; DNA: TGTGCCATCAGTCCTGATTACTCTGGGGCCAACGTCCTGACTTTC; CDR3: CAISPDYSGANVLTF
D: .; V: TRBV6-1; size: .; J: TRBJ1-4; length: 14; DNA: TGTGCCAGCGGGGCCTTATTTCCTAATGAAAAACTGTTTTTT; CDR3: CASGALFPNEKLFF
D: TRBD1; V: TRBV2; size: .; J: TRBJ2-2; length: 15; DNA: TGTGCCAGCAGTGGCGGGACAGGGGGCACCGGGGAGCTGTTTTTT; CDR3: CASSGGTGGTGELFF
D: .; V: TRBV25-1; size: .; J: TRBJ1-1; length: 17; DNA: TGTGCCAGCAGTGACAATTCGGGGCCTCCAAGGGACACTGAAGCTTTCTTT; CDR3: CASSDNSGPPRDTEAFF
D: .; V: TRBV7-2; size: .; J: TRBJ2-7; length: 15; DNA: TGTGCCAGCAGCCTACACTCGTTAGCGGCCTACGAGCAGTACTTC; CDR3: CASSLHSLAAYEQYF
D: TRBD1; V: TRBV5-1; size: .; J: TRBJ2-2; length: 16; DNA: TGCGCCAGCAGCTTAGGGGGCAGCGCGAACACCGGGGAGCTGTTTTTT; CDR3: CASSLGGSANTGELFF
D: .; V: TRBV18; size: .; J: TRBJ2-2; length: 16; DNA: TGTGCCAGCTCACCTATTAGAAACGAGAACACCGGGGAGCTGTTTTTT; CDR3: CASSPIRNENTGELFF
D: .; V: TRBV5-4; size: .; J: TRBJ2-7; length: 13; DNA: TGTGCCAGCAGCCTCGGGACGGTAGACGAGCAGTACTTC; CDR3: CASSLGTVDEQYF
D: .; V: TRBV19; size: once; J: TRBJ2-7; length: 16; DNA: TGTGCCAGTAGTATTCCCAGAGGGGGAAAATTCTACGAGCAGTACTTC; CDR3: CASSIPRGGKFYEQYF
D: TRBD2; V: TRBV9; size: .; J: TRBJ2-1; length: 15; DNA: TGTGCCAGCAGCGCGCTTGGGACTAGTTACAATGAGCAGTTCTTC; CDR3: CASSALGTSYNEQFF
D: .; V: TRBV5-1; size: .; J: TRBJ1-1; length: 17; DNA: TGCGCCAGCAGCTTTAAAAACGTCAGGGAGGCGAACACTGAAGCTTTCTTT; CDR3: CASSFKNVREANTEAFF
D: .; V: TRBV28; size: .; J: TRBJ1-4; length: 12; DNA: TGTGCCAGCACCCAAAAGGGAGAAAAACTGTTTTTT; CDR3: CASTQKGEKLFF
D: TRBD2; V: TRBV9; size: .; J: TRBJ2-1; length: 14; DNA: TGTGCCAGCAGCGAAACTAGCGAATCCGGTGAGCAGTTCTTC; CDR3: CASSETSESGEQFF
D: .; V: TRBV28; size: .; J: TRBJ2-3; length: 15; DNA: TGTGCCAGCAGTTTAGGGGTTATGAACACAGATACGCAGTATTTT; CDR3: CASSLGVMNTDTQYF
D: TRBD2; V: TRBV30; size: once; J: TRBJ2-7; length: 15; DNA: TGTGCCTGGAGCCCCAGAACTAGCGTCACAGGAGAGCAGTACTTC; CDR3: CAWSPRTSVTGEQYF